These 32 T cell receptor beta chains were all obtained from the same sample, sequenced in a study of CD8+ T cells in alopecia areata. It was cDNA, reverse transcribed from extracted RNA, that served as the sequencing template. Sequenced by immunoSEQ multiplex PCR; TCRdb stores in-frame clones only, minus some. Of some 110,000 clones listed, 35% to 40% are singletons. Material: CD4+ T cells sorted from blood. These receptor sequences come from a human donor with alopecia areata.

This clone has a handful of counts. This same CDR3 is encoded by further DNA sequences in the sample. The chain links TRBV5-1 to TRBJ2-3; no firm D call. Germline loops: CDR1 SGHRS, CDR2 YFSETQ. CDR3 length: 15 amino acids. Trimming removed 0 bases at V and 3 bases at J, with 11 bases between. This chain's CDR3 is CASSLGHPGTDTQYF. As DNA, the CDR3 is TGCGCCAGCAGCTTGGGGCACCCCGGGACAGATACGCAGTATTTT. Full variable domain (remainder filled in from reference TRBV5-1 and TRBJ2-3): KAGVTQTPRYLIKTRGQQVTLSCSPISGHRSVSWYQQTPGQGLQFLFEYFSETQRNKGNFPGRFSGRQFSNSRSEMNVSTLELGDSALYLCASSLGHPGTDTQYFGPGTRLTVL.

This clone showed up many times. The CDR3 protein is CASSRGLPDTQYF. The CDR3 DNA follows: TGTGCCAGCTCCCGCGGGCTCCCTGATACGCAGTATTTT. The V gene is TRBV18, the J gene TRBJ2-3; tentatively, D is TRBD2 (5 bases). This CDR3 is 13 amino acids long. Germline loops: CDR1 KGHSH, CDR2 LQKENI. Trimming pared 6 bases from V and 6 bases from J, leaving 13 bases between.

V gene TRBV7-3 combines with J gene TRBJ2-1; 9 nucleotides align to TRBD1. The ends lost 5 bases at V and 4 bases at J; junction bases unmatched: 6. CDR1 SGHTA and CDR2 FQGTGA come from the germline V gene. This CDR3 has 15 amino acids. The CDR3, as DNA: TGTGCCAGCAGCCCCAACAGGGGGCCTTACAATGAGCAGTTCTTC. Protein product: CASSPNRGPYNEQFF. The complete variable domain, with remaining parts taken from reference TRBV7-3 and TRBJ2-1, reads GAGVSQTPSNKVTEKGKYVELRCDPISGHTALYWYRQSLGQGPEFLIYFQGTGAADDSGLPNDRFFAVRPEGSVSTLKIQRTERGDSAVYLCASSPNRGPYNEQFFGPGTRLTVL.

CDR3 DNA sequence: TGTGCCAGCCGACGGGGTACTACCTACGAGCAGTACTTC. This codes for CASRRGTTYEQYF. The chain links TRBV28 to TRBJ2-7; possible D gene TRBD2, 5 bases. V was shortened by 8 bases and J by 2 bases, with 13 bases between the two germline ends. CDR1 MDHEN and CDR2 SYDVKM come from the germline V gene. The CDR3 spans 13 residues. The full variable domain, completed using reference TRBV28 and TRBJ2-7, is DVKVTQSSRYLVKRTGEKVFLECVQDMDHENMFWYRQDPGLGLRLIYFSYDVKMKEKGDIPEGYSVSREKKERFSLILESASTNQTSMYLCASRRGTTYEQYFGPGTRLTVT.

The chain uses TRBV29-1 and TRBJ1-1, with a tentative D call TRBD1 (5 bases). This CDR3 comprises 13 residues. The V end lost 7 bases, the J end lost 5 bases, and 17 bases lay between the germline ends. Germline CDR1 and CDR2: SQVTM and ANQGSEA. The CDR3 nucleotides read TGCAGCGCTGACCGGCCAGGGTCGACTGAAGCTTTCTTT. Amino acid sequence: CSADRPGSTEAFF.

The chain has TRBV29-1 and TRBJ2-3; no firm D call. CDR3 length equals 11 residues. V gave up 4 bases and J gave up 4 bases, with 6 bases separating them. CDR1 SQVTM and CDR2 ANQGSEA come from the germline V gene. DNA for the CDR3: TGCAGCGTTGGGGATTCAGATACGCAGTATTTT. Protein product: CSVGDSDTQYF.

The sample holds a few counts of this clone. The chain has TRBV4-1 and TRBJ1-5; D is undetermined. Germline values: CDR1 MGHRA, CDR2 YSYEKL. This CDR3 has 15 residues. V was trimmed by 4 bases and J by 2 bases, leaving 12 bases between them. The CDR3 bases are TGCGCCAGCAGCCCAGTCTTCCGGGGCAATCAGCCCCAGCATTTT. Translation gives CASSPVFRGNQPQHF.

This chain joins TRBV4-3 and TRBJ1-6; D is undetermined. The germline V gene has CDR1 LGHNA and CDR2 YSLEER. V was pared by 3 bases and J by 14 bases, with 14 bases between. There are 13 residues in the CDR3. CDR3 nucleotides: TGCGCCAGCAGCCAGGGAGTCGGGGTATCCCTCCACTTT. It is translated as CASSQGVGVSLHF.

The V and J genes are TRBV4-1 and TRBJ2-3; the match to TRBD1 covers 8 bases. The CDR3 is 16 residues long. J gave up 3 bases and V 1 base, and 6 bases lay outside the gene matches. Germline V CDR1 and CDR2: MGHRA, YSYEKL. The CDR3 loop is CASSQAQGAVTDTQYF. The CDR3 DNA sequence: TGCGCCAGCAGCCAAGCCCAGGGGGCTGTTACAGATACGCAGTATTTT.

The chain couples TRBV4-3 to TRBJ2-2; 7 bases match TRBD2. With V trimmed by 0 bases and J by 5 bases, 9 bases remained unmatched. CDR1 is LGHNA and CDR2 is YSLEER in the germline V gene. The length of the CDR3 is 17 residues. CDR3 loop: CASSQDLAVATTGELFF. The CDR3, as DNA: TGCGCCAGCAGCCAAGATCTAGCGGTAGCGACAACCGGGGAGCTGTTTTTT.

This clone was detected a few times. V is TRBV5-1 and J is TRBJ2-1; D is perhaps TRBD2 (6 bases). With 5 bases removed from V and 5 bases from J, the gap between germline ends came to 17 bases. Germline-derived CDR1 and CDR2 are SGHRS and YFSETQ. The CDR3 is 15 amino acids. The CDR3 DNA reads TGCGCCAGCAGAGCTGGCGGGGATCCCCACAATGAGCAGTTCTTC. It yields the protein CASRAGGDPHNEQFF.

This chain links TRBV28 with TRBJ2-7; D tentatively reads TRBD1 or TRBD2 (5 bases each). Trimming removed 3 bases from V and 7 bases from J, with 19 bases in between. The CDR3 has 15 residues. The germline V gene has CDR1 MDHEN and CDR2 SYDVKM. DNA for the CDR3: TGTGCCAGCAGTTTCCCCGGGACCCTCGCCTGGGAGCAGTACTTC. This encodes CASSFPGTLAWEQYF.

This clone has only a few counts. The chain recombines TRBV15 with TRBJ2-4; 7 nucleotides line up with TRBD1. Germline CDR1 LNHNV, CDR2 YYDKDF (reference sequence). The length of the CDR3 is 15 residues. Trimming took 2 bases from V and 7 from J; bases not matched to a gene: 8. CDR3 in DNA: TGTGCCACCAGCAGACATACAGGGGACCTTAACATTCAGTACTTC. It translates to CATSRHTGDLNIQYF.

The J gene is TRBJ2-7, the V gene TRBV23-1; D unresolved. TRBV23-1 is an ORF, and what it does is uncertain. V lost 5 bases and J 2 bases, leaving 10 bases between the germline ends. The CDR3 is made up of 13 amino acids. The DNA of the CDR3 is TGCGCCAGCAGTTCCCCTATACCCTACGAGCAGTACTTC. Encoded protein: CASSSPIPYEQYF.

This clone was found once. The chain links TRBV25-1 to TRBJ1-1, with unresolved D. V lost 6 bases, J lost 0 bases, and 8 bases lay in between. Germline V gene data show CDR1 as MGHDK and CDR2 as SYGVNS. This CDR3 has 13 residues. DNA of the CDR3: TGTGCCAGCAGCGGAACCTTGAACACTGAAGCTTTCTTT. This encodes CASSGTLNTEAFF.

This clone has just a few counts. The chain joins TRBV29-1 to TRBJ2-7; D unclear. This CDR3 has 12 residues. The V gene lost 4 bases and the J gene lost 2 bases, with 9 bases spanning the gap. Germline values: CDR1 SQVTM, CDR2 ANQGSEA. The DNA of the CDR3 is TGCAGCGTTGGGGCAGCGCCCTACGAGCAGTACTTC. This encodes CSVGAAPYEQYF.

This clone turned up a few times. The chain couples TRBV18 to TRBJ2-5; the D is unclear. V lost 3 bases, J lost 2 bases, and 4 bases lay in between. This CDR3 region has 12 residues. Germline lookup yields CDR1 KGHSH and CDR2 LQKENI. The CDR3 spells CASSPRQETQYF. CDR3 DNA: TGTGCCAGCTCACCTAGGCAAGAGACCCAGTACTTC. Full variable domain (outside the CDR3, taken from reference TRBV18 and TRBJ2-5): NAGVMQNPRHLVRRRGQEARLRCSPMKGHSHVYWYRQLPEEGLKFMVYLQKENIIDESGMPKERFSAEFPKEGPSILRIQQVVRGDSAAYFCASSPRQETQYFGPGTRLLVL.

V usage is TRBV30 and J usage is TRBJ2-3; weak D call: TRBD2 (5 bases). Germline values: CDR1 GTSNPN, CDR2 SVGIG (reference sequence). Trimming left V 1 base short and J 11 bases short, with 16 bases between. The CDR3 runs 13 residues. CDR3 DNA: TGTGCCTGGAGTGATAGCTACTTGGGAGAGCAGTATTTT. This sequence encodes CAWSDSYLGEQYF.

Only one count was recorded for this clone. In nucleotides, the CDR3 is TGTGCCAGCAGCGCGGGACAGGGGCCGGGCTACACCTTC. Encoded protein: CASSAGQGPGYTF. The chain is built from TRBV7-2 and TRBJ1-2; 10 bases align to TRBD1. The CDR3 sequence is 13 residues long. J lost 8 bases, V lost 5 bases, and 5 bases had no gene match. Germline V gene lookup returns CDR1 SGHTA and CDR2 FQGNSA.

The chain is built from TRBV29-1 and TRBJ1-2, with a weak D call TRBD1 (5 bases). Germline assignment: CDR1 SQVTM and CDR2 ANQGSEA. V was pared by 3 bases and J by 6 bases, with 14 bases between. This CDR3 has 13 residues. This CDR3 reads CSVDDRQLDGYTF. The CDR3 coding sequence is TGCAGCGTTGATGACAGACAGCTTGATGGCTACACCTTC.

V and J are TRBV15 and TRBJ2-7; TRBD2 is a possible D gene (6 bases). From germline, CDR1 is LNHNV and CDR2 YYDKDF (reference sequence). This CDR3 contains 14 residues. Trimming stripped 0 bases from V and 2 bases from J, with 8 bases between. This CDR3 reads CATSREGGTYEQYF. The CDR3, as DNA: TGTGCCACCAGCAGAGAGGGGGGAACCTACGAGCAGTACTTC.

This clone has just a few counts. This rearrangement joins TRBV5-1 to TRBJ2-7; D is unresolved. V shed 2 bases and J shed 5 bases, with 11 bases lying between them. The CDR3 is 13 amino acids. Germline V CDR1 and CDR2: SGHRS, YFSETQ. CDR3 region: CASSLSPSDEQYF. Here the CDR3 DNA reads TGCGCCAGCAGCTTATCCCCCTCGGACGAGCAGTACTTC.

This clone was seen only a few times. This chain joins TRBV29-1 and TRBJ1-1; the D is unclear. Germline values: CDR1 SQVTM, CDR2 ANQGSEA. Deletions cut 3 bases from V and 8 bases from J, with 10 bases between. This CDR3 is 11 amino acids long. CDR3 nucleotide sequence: TGCAGCGTTGATTGGCCCAGAGAAGCTTTCTTT. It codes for CSVDWPREAFF.

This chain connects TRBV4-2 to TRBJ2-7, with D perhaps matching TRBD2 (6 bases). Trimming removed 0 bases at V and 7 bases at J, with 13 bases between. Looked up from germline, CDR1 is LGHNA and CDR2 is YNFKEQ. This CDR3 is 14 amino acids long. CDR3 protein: CASSQDSGAGEQYF. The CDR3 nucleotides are TGTGCCAGCAGCCAAGATTCCGGGGCGGGGGAGCAGTACTTC.

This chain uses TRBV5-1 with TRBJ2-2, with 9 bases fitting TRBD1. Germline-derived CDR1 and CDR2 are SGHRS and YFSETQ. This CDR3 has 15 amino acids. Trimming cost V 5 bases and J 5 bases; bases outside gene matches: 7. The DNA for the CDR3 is TGCGCCAGCAGTCGTGCGGGACAGGGAACCGGGGAGCTGTTTTTT. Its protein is CASSRAGQGTGELFF.

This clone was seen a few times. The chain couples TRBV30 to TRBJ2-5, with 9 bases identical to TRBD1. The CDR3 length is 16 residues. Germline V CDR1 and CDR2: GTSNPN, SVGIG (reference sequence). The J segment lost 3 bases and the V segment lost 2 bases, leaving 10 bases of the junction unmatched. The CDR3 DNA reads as TGTGCCTGGAGTCACAAGGGGACAGGGCGTAAAGAGACCCAGTACTTC. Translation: CAWSHKGTGRKETQYF.

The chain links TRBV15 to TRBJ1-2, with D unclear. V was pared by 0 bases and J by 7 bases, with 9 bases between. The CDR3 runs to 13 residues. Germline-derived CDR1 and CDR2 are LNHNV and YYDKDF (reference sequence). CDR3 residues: CATSRDRASGYTF. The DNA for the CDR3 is TGTGCCACCAGCAGAGATCGTGCCTCTGGCTACACCTTC.

The CDR3 sequence is CASRVETTTEAFF. The CDR3 bases are TGTGCCAGCAGAGTTGAAACGACCACTGAAGCTTTCTTT. V gene TRBV2 combines with J gene TRBJ1-1; no clear D gene. Germline V lookup: CDR1 SNHLY, CDR2 FYNNEI. Trimming stripped 6 bases from V and 4 bases from J, with 12 bases between. The CDR3 runs to 13 residues.

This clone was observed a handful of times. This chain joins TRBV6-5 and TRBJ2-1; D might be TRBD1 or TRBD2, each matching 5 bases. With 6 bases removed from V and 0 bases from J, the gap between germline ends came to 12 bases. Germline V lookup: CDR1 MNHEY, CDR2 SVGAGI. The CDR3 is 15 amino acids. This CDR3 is CASRLEGSSYNEQFF. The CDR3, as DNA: TGTGCCAGCAGGCTCGAGGGGAGCTCCTACAATGAGCAGTTCTTC.

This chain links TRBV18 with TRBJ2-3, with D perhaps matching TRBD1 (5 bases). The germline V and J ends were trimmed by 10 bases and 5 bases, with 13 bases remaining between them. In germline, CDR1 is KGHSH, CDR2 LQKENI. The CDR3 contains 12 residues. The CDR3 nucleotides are TGTGCCACCTCGGGTAGGGGAGATACGCAGTATTTT. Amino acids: CATSGRGDTQYF. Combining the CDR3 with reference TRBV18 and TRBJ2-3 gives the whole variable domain NAGVMQNPRHLVRRRGQEARLRCSPMKGHSHVYWYRQLPEEGLKFMVYLQKENIIDESGMPKERFSAEFPKEGPSILRIQQVVRGDSAAYFCATSGRGDTQYFGPGTRLTVL.

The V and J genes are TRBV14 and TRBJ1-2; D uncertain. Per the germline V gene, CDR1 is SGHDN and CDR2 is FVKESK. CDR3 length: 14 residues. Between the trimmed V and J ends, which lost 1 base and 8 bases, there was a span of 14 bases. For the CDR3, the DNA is TGTGCCAGCAGCCAAGTCAACGGACTCCAGGGCTACACCTTC. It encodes CASSQVNGLQGYTF.

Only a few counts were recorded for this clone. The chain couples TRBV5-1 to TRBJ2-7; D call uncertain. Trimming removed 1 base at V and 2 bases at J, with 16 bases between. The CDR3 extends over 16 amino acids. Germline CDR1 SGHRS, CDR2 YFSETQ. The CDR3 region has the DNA TGCGCCAGCAGCTTGCCCTCTGGTACACCCCCCTACGAGCAGTACTTC. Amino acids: CASSLPSGTPPYEQYF.